This TCR beta chain was captured by sequencing in a study of cytomegalovirus exposure and HLA in healthy donors. PCR amplification relied on 60 Vbeta primers (plus 13 Jbeta primers). Generated by immunoSEQ multiplex PCR, the TCRdb table keeps only in-frame clones and is missing some. The sample records about 190,000 clones, around four fifths being singletons. The germline V gene has CDR1 SEHNR and CDR2 FQNEAQ (reference sequence). The CDR3 runs to 14 residues. The V gene lost 6 bases and the J gene lost 7 bases, with 15 bases spanning the gap. The TCR was taken from a boy younger than 10 in good health and CMV-seronegative. Specimen: PBMCs. The rearrangement joins TRBV7-9 to TRBJ2-2; D possibly corresponds to TRBD2 (6 bases). The CDR3 region is CASSLSGGGGELFF. The CDR3 DNA reads as TGTGCCAGCAGTCTTTCCGGGGGTGGCGGGGAGCTGTTTTTT.